The 13 T cell receptor beta chains presented below share a single source sample, sequenced in a study of cytomegalovirus exposure and HLA in healthy donors. The PCR employed 60 Vbeta primers together with 13 Jbeta primers. The method was immunoSEQ multiplex PCR; TCRdb's version includes in-frame clones alone and lacks a portion of them. The sample lists roughly 150,000 clones, around 83% seen once, with just over 2.5% in the top ten. The sequencing input was PBMCs. The receptors shown here come from a man younger than 45 in good health and CMV-seropositive.

The chain combines TRBV6-5 with TRBJ2-4; tentative D call: TRBD1 (5 bases). Trimming left V 4 bases short and J 0 bases short, with 7 bases between. This CDR3 is built from 14 residues. CDR1 and CDR2 (germline): MNHEY, SVGAGI. Written as DNA, the CDR3 is TGTGCCAGCAGTTTTGACAGAGCCAAAAACATTCAGTACTTC. It encodes CASSFDRAKNIQYF.

The rearrangement joins TRBV12-5 to TRBJ1-2; the D gene is possibly TRBD1 (5 bases). Germline V gives CDR1 LGHNT, CDR2 FRNRAP. This CDR3 is 14 amino acids long. Between the trimmed V and J ends, which lost 1 base and 4 bases, there was a span of 10 bases. The CDR3 loop reads CASGLDTGIYGYTF. The CDR3 nucleotides are TGTGCTAGTGGTTTGGACACAGGTATCTATGGCTACACCTTC. Together with reference TRBV12-5 and TRBJ1-2, the CDR3 gives the full variable domain: DARVTQTPRHKVTEMGQEVTMRCQPILGHNTVFWYRQTMMQGLELLAYFRNRAPLDDSGMPKDRFSAEMPDATLATLKIQPSEPRDSAVYFCASGLDTGIYGYTFGSGTRLTVV.

The chain carries TRBV6-5 and TRBJ1-1; TRBD1 might be the D (6 bases). Deletions cut 8 bases from V and 1 base from J, with 11 bases between. In germline, CDR1 is MNHEY, CDR2 SVGAGI. The CDR3 is made up of 13 amino acids. The CDR3 nucleotides read TGTGCCAGCTACCCGGACAGGAACACTGAAGCTTTCTTT. Its protein product is CASYPDRNTEAFF.

This clone was seen more than once but under ten times. The DNA for the CDR3 is TGCAGCGTTGTTCACTCTAGCGGAGAGACCCAGTACTTC. Translated, it gives CSVVHSSGETQYF. This chain connects TRBV29-1 to TRBJ2-5; 7 bases map to TRBD2. In germline, CDR1 is SQVTM, CDR2 ANQGSEA. The CDR3 extends over 13 amino acids. With 4 bases clipped from V and 4 bases from J, the junction kept 6 bases outside the gene matches.

The chain carries TRBV18 and TRBJ1-5; D perhaps matches TRBD1 (6 bases). The V end lost 3 bases, the J end lost 2 bases, and 8 bases lay between the germline ends. Germline lookup yields CDR1 KGHSH and CDR2 LQKENI. The CDR3 is made up of 14 amino acids. The CDR3 DNA follows: TGTGCCAGCTCACCGCGGACAGGCAATCAGCCCCAGCATTTT. Its translation: CASSPRTGNQPQHF.

This sequence joins TRBV7-3 and TRBJ2-4, with TRBD1 matching over 9 bases. Germline-derived CDR1 and CDR2 are SGHTA and FQGTGA. The J segment lost 2 bases and the V segment lost 3 bases, leaving 11 bases of the junction unmatched. This CDR3 is built from 18 residues. The CDR3 spells CASSLGTGTTNPKNIQYF. Written as DNA, the CDR3 is TGTGCCAGCAGCTTGGGGACAGGGACGACTAATCCCAAAAACATTCAGTACTTC. Supplemented by reference TRBV7-3 and TRBJ2-4, the full variable domain reads GAGVSQTPSNKVTEKGKYVELRCDPISGHTALYWYRQSLGQGPEFLIYFQGTGAADDSGLPNDRFFAVRPEGSVSTLKIQRTERGDSAVYLCASSLGTGTTNPKNIQYFGAGTRLSVL.

The chain couples TRBV4-2 to TRBJ2-5, with D perhaps matching TRBD1 (5 bases). This CDR3 region has 14 residues. Trimming removed 3 bases from V and 2 bases from J, with 10 bases in between. Germline CDR1 LGHNA, CDR2 YNFKEQ. The CDR3 region is CASSQPRQQETQYF. Here the CDR3 DNA reads TGTGCCAGCAGCCAGCCCAGACAGCAAGAGACCCAGTACTTC.

The chain carries TRBV7-3 and TRBJ1-1; 8 nucleotides line up with TRBD1. This CDR3 spans 13 amino acids. V shed 5 bases, J shed 5 bases, and the junction held 4 bases outside the gene matches. Germline V gene lookup returns CDR1 SGHTA and CDR2 FQGTGA. CDR3 sequence (DNA): TGTGCCAGCAGCCCTACAGGGGGTACTGAAGCTTTCTTT. Amino acids: CASSPTGGTEAFF.

This sequence joins TRBV5-1 and TRBJ2-3; no clear D gene. This CDR3 has 13 residues. With 4 bases removed from V and 2 bases from J, the gap between germline ends came to 8 bases. Germline lookup yields CDR1 SGHRS and CDR2 YFSETQ. The CDR3 sequence is CASSPGATDTQYF. The CDR3 coding sequence is TGCGCCAGCAGCCCGGGTGCCACAGATACGCAGTATTTT.

Worth noting for this clone: Distinct nucleotide sequences in the sample also encode this CDR3. The chain combines TRBV19 with TRBJ2-2; possibly TRBD1 for D (6 bases). Germline loops: CDR1 LNHDA, CDR2 SQIVND (reference sequence). The length of the CDR3 is 14 residues. With 5 bases removed from V and 1 base from J, the gap between germline ends came to 8 bases. CDR3 region: CASSLQGNTGELFF. Written as DNA, the CDR3 is TGTGCCAGTAGTTTACAGGGGAACACCGGGGAGCTGTTTTTT.

V usage is TRBV27 and J usage is TRBJ1-6; D remains unclear. CDR3 length: 13 residues. Trimming stripped 4 bases from V and 10 bases from J, with 11 bases between. CDR1 is MNHEY, CDR2 SMNVEV, per germline (reference sequence). As DNA, the CDR3 is TGTGCCAGCAGTTCCAATTCAGGCTCACCCCTCCACTTT. The encoded protein is CASSSNSGSPLHF.

The chain couples TRBV5-5 to TRBJ2-2; 7 nucleotides agree with TRBD1. The CDR3 extends over 16 amino acids. Germline-derived CDR1 and CDR2 are SGHKS and YYEKEE (reference sequence). Trimming at V came to 6 bases and at J to 1 base, leaving 9 bases not matched to a gene. For the CDR3, the DNA is TGTGCCAGCATCCCCCCACAGGGGTTGAACACCGGGGAGCTGTTTTTT. Its protein product is CASIPPQGLNTGELFF.

V gene TRBV7-2 combines with J gene TRBJ2-1; TRBD1 is a possible D gene (9 bases). The V gene lost 1 base and the J gene lost 12 bases, with 16 bases spanning the gap. The CDR3 is made up of 14 amino acids. The germline V gene has CDR1 SGHTA and CDR2 FQGNSA. Here the CDR3 DNA reads TGTGCCAGCAGCTTAGTGGCGGGGGGACAGGGGCAGTTCTTC. It translates to CASSLVAGGQGQFF.